This T cell receptor beta chain was observed in a study of shared clonotypes between healthy human individuals. Findings of the study overall: Clonotypes shared by all four sorted-subset donors had higher generation probabilities than non-shared clonotypes. Naive subsets tended to show greater estimated richness than memory subsets. Large sequencing depth failed to make sorted-subset sequencing complete, rarefaction showed.

Naive CD8 cells were CD45RO-negative, positively selected for CCR7, excluding terminally differentiated effector memory CD45RA+ cells. Nashville, Tennessee was home to all donors, each a Caucasian adult. V lost 0 bases and J lost 6, with 8 bases in between. This CDR3 contains 13 residues. CDR1 SEHNR and CDR2 FQNEAQ come from the germline V gene (reference sequence). A remark on this clone: What it binds is unknown.

The data were produced by immunoSEQ multiplex PCR, yet TCRdb's version contains in-frame clones alone and is incomplete. The sample has some 2 million clones, approximately 94% seen once. V usage is TRBV7-9 and J usage is TRBJ1-1; D is uncertain. The sequenced sample consisted of naive CD8+ T cells sorted from blood. The receptor comes from a man aged 18 to 35 in good health. CDR3 sequence: CASSLAAESEAFF. DNA for the CDR3: TGTGCCAGCAGCTTAGCGGCGGAATCTGAAGCTTTCTTT.